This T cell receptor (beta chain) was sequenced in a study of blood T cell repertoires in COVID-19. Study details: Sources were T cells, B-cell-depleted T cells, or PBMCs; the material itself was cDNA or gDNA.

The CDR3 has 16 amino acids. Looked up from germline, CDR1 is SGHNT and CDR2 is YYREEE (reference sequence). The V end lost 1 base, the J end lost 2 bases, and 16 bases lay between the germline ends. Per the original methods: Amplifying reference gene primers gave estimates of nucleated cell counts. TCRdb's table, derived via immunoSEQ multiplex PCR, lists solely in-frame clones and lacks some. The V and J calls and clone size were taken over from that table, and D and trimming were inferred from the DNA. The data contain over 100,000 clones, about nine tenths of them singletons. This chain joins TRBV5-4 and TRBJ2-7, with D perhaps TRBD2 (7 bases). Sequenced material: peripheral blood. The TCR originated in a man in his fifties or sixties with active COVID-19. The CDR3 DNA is TGTGCCAGCAGCTTGAGTCGGGGGGCAGAGACCTACGAGCAGTACTTC. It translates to CASSLSRGAETYEQYF.